Listed here are 28 T cell receptor beta chains from one sample, sequenced in a study of blood T cells in healthy people across ages (dated by TCRdb to about 2015). The library was made by 5' RACE. Sequencing took place on an Illumina HiSeq 2500. A second PCR of about 6 to 12 cycles was run with a J-beta primer mix and a sample-barcoded 5' primer. TCRdb trimmed the raw reads at Q25, called clones with MiXCR and kept productive beta chains. For every CDR3 protein sequence, its rows merge into one entry that carries the most common genes and DNA. This sample gives 850,000 or so distinct CDR3 sequences in total; around 26% of them show up just once. The ten largest clones add up to 17% of the sample. The sequenced sample was blood. These receptors were obtained from a woman older than 75 in good health.

This clonotype was detected only a few times. The J gene is TRBJ2-3, the V gene TRBV3-1; a possible D gene is TRBD2 (5 bases). The V gene lost 4 bases and the J gene lost 7 bases, with 12 bases spanning the gap. The CDR3 length is 13 residues. Germline V CDR1 and CDR2: LGHDT, YNNKEL (reference sequence). Here the CDR3 reads CASSPNRGNTQYF. The DNA of the CDR3 is TGTGCCAGCAGCCCCAATCGGGGAAATACGCAGTATTTT.

The chain joins TRBV6-5 to TRBJ2-3; 7 bases map to TRBD1. V dropped 0 bases and J dropped 4; count of bases not matched to a gene: 4. The CDR3 consists of 15 residues. Germline CDR1 MNHEY, CDR2 SVGAGI. As DNA, the CDR3 is TGTGCCAGCAGTTACTCGGGGCAGGGGGCAGATACGCAGTATTTT. It translates to CASSYSGQGADTQYF.

This clonotype was counted at least ten times. CDR3 sequence reads: CSATSLKGFDYGYTF. In DNA, the CDR3 is TGCAGTGCTACTTCTCTTAAGGGGTTCGACTATGGCTACACCTTC. This rearrangement joins TRBV20-1 to TRBJ1-2; D is possibly TRBD1 (5 bases). This CDR3 comprises 15 residues. The germline V gene has CDR1 DFQATT and CDR2 SNEGSKA (reference sequence). Trimming took off 4 bases at V and 3 bases at J, with 18 bases between the two ends.

V usage is TRBV11-2 and J usage is TRBJ1-2; 7 positions agree with TRBD1. V gave up 2 bases and J gave up 2 bases; unmatched junction bases: 8. This CDR3 comprises 16 residues. CDR1 is SGHAT, CDR2 FQNNGV, per germline. Here the CDR3 DNA reads TGTGCCAGCAGCTTATCACGCACAGGGGTAAACTATGGCTACACCTTC. Protein product: CASSLSRTGVNYGYTF.

The chain is built from TRBV24-1 and TRBJ2-7, with 9 bases matching TRBD2. There are 15 residues in the CDR3. Trimming took 5 bases from V and 7 from J; bases not matched to a gene: 11. The V gene's germline CDR1 is KGHDR and CDR2 SFDVKD. CDR3 loop: CATSGTGLAFNEQYF. The CDR3 region has the DNA TGTGCCACCAGTGGTACGGGACTAGCTTTCAATGAGCAGTACTTC.

This clonotype showed up many times. This sequence joins TRBV6-5 and TRBJ2-1; tentatively, D is TRBD1 (6 bases). The CDR3 has 16 residues. V lost 5 bases, J lost 0 bases, and 14 bases lay in between. Germline V lookup: CDR1 MNHEY, CDR2 SVGAGI. The CDR3 here is CASSHRQVSSYNEQFF. CDR3 DNA: TGTGCCAGCAGTCATCGACAGGTTAGCTCCTACAATGAGCAGTTCTTC.

The chain joins TRBV2 to TRBJ2-3; possible D gene TRBD2, 5 bases. V lost 5 bases, J lost 2 bases, and 11 bases lay in between. The V gene's germline CDR1 is SNHLY and CDR2 FYNNEI. The CDR3 consists of 14 residues. The CDR3 here is CASSIRTSTDTQYF. Written as DNA, the CDR3 is TGTGCCAGCAGTATCCGGACTTCCACAGATACGCAGTATTTT.

The sample holds a few counts of this clonotype. The rearrangement links TRBV6-6 to TRBJ1-1; a possible D gene is TRBD1 (5 bases). V dropped 4 bases and J dropped 7 bases, with 19 bases sitting between them. The CDR3 sequence is 15 residues long. Germline CDR1 reads MNHNY; CDR2 reads SVGAGI (reference sequence). CDR3 protein: CASSFGGGNGGEAFF. The CDR3, as DNA: TGTGCCAGCAGTTTTGGTGGAGGGAATGGGGGTGAAGCTTTCTTT.

The chain has TRBV12-3 or TRBV12-4 and TRBJ2-1; D is ambiguous. The V end lost 3 bases, the J end lost 13 bases, and 13 bases lay between the germline ends. This CDR3 spans 12 amino acids. This CDR3 is CASSFFEETQFF. The CDR3 coding sequence is TGTGCCAGCAGTTTTTTCGAAGAGACCCAGTTCTTC.

This clonotype was observed a few times. The V gene is TRBV25-1, the J gene TRBJ1-6; TRBD1 matches 7 bases. CDR3 size: 17 residues. Germline-derived CDR1 and CDR2 are MGHDK and SYGVNS. V lost 5 bases to trimming and J lost 1 base; unmatched junction nucleotides: 8. CDR3 protein: CASSPNPRGSYNSPLHF. DNA for the CDR3: TGTGCCAGCAGTCCAAACCCCAGGGGGTCCTATAATTCACCCCTCCACTTT.

V and J are TRBV19 and TRBJ2-3; D is possibly TRBD1 (5 bases). CDR3 length equals 14 residues. The germline V gene encodes CDR1 LNHDA and CDR2 SQIVND (reference sequence). V lost 4 bases to trimming and J lost 5 bases, with 13 bases between them. The CDR3 sequence: CASSRQGRRDTQYF. The CDR3 DNA reads as TGTGCCAGTAGTAGGCAGGGAAGACGAGATACGCAGTATTTT.

Only a few counts were recorded for this clonotype. Its ends do not fully match the called genes, so a read error is possible. The chain employs TRBV28 and TRBJ2-4; TRBD1 matches 10 bases. The CDR3 spans 16 residues. In germline, CDR1 is MDHEN, CDR2 SYDVKM. CDR3 sequence (DNA): TGTGCCAGCATTTTATGGGCCGGGACAGGGGCCACCAAGCAGTACTTC. Encoded protein: CASILWAGTGATKQYF.

This CDR3 is CASSPADKRAQGFF. CDR3 in DNA: TGTGCCAGCAGTCCCGCAGACAAACGGGCCCAGGGTTTCTTT. The chain is built from TRBV12-3 or TRBV12-4 and TRBJ1-1; D may be TRBD1 (5 bases). The CDR3 runs to 14 residues. The ends were cut back, 5 bases at V and 13 bases at J, with 23 bases in the middle.

This clonotype was counted at least ten times. V gene TRBV4-3 combines with J gene TRBJ2-3; no clear D. CDR3 length: 17 amino acids. From germline, CDR1 is LGHNA and CDR2 YSLEER. V was pared by 1 base and J by 6 bases, with 20 bases between. The CDR3 nucleotides read TGCGCCAGCAGCCAAGGAAATAGTAGGGCCACTGGGGATACGCAGTATTTT. Its translation is CASSQGNSRATGDTQYF.

This clonotype was found a few times. The chain has TRBV10-3 and TRBJ1-2; TRBD1 matches at 7 bases. CDR1 is ENHRY, CDR2 SYGVKD, per germline. CDR3 size: 15 residues. The J segment lost 0 bases and the V segment lost 5 bases, leaving 6 bases of the junction unmatched. The CDR3 is CAISSHGTANYGYTF. The CDR3 nucleotides are TGTGCCATCAGTTCCCACGGGACAGCTAACTATGGCTACACCTTC.

As to this clonotype: An end of the junction does not agree with germline; a read error may underlie this. The J gene is TRBJ2-3, the V gene TRBV12-3 or TRBV12-4; 7 bases agree with TRBD1. This CDR3 comprises 15 residues. CDR3 bases: TGTGTCAGCAGTTCGTGGGACAGAAGCACAGATACGGAGTATTTT. Translation: CVSSSWDRSTDTEYF.

This clonotype showed up just a few times. V gene TRBV6-2 or TRBV6-3 combines with J gene TRBJ2-2; unclear D gene. Germline V gives CDR1 MNHEY, CDR2 SVGEGT. V was cut by 6 bases and J by 1 base, with 15 bases left in between. CDR3 size: 16 residues. The DNA for the CDR3 is TGTGCCAGCAGCCCCAGAGGCACGGGGAACACCGGGGAGCTGTTTTTT. Protein sequence: CASSPRGTGNTGELFF.

A single count supports this clonotype. The genes are TRBV5-4 and TRBJ2-3; D uncertain. Germline-derived CDR1 and CDR2 are SGHNT and YYREEE (reference sequence). V lost 7 bases and J 4 bases, leaving 13 bases between the germline ends. This CDR3 has 13 amino acids. Here the CDR3 reads CASGTNIADTQYF. The CDR3 bases are TGTGCCAGCGGCACCAATATAGCAGATACGCAGTATTTT.

V and J are TRBV5-1 and TRBJ1-2, with TRBD1 identical over 9 bases. The V gene's germline CDR1 is SGHRS and CDR2 YFSETQ. This CDR3 comprises 16 residues. The V segment lost 6 bases and the J segment 7 bases; nucleotides outside the gene matches: 16. The CDR3 sequence is CASNRGSLGQGTGYTF. The CDR3, as DNA: TGCGCCAGCAACCGAGGTTCGCTGGGACAGGGCACTGGCTACACCTTC. Full variable domain (missing parts from reference TRBV5-1 and TRBJ1-2): KAGVTQTPRYLIKTRGQQVTLSCSPISGHRSVSWYQQTPGQGLQFLFEYFSETQRNKGNFPGRFSGRQFSNSRSEMNVSTLELGDSALYLCASNRGSLGQGTGYTFGSGTRLTVV.

The chain employs TRBV7-2 and TRBJ1-5; D unresolved. Trimming took off 5 bases at V and 1 base at J, with 12 bases between the two ends. This CDR3 has 15 residues. Germline CDR1 SGHTA, CDR2 FQGNSA. The CDR3 DNA reads as TGTGCCAGCAGCCCCGGGCGGACGAGCAATCAGCCCCAGCATTTT. As protein: CASSPGRTSNQPQHF.

The sample holds a few counts of this clonotype. The chain has TRBV19 and TRBJ1-4; 11 positions match TRBD1. The CDR3 has 16 residues. V lost 5 bases to trimming and J lost 6 bases; unmatched junction nucleotides: 8. In germline, CDR1 is LNHDA, CDR2 SQIVND (reference sequence). The CDR3 sequence: CASSPGQGVDYEKLFF. In DNA form, the CDR3 reads TGTGCCAGTAGTCCGGGACAGGGGGTTGACTATGAAAAACTGTTTTTT. Combining the CDR3 with reference TRBV19 and TRBJ1-4 gives the whole variable domain DGGITQSPKYLFRKEGQNVTLSCEQNLNHDAMYWYRQDPGQGLRLIYYSQIVNDFQKGDIAEGYSVSREKKESFPLTVTSAQKNPTAFYLCASSPGQGVDYEKLFFGSGTQLSVL.

This clonotype was picked up a small number of times. This rearrangement joins TRBV14 to TRBJ1-5; no definite D call. Germline CDR1 and CDR2: SGHDN and FVKESK. CDR3 size: 13 residues. V was cut by 2 bases and J by 3 bases, with 5 bases left in between. CDR3 bases: TGTGCCAGCAGCCAACAGGCCAATCAGCCCCAGCATTTT. This gives the protein CASSQQANQPQHF.

This clonotype was detected ten times or more. The chain couples TRBV18 to TRBJ2-5, with unresolved D. The CDR3 is made up of 14 amino acids. Germline CDR1 reads KGHSH; CDR2 reads LQKENI. The V gene lost 0 bases and the J gene lost 5 bases, with 10 bases spanning the gap. CDR3 coding DNA: TGTGCCAGCTCACCACCGTCAGTATCCGAGACCCAGTACTTC. Encoded protein: CASSPPSVSETQYF.

This clonotype came up a few times. The rearrangement links TRBV11-2 to TRBJ2-7, with D perhaps TRBD1 (6 bases). V lost 3 bases and J lost 6, with 21 bases in between. Germline loops: CDR1 SGHAT, CDR2 FQNNGV. The CDR3 consists of 16 residues. For the CDR3, the DNA is TGTGCCAGCAGCTTCTCGCTTCTGGGGGCGTTGGTCGAGCAGTACTTC. Translating gives CASSFSLLGALVEQYF.

Comments on this clonotype: Germline is not matched at one junction end, which may reflect a read error. The V and J genes are TRBV7-9 and TRBJ1-4; D is unclear. Germline V lookup: CDR1 SEHNR, CDR2 FQNEAQ (reference sequence). This CDR3 contains 15 residues. Here the CDR3 reads CASSLGPTTNEELFF. CDR3 in DNA: TGTGCCAGCAGTCTTGGGCCAACAACTAATGAAGAACTGTTTTTT.

This clonotype was seen once. This may stem from a read error, because a much larger clone lies one nucleotide away. Since the CDR3 does not end with the conserved phenylalanine or tryptophan, this likely comes from a read error. V and J are TRBV12-3 or TRBV12-4 and TRBJ1-5; unclear D gene. The CDR3 runs to 13 residues. The V and J ends lost 4 bases and 2 bases respectively, with 6 bases between them. Here the CDR3 reads CASSSLGNQPQHL. The CDR3 DNA reads TGTGCCAGCAGTTCATTGGGCAATCAGCCCCAGCATTTG.

This clonotype has only a few counts. The chain joins TRBV7-2 to TRBJ2-3, with 11 positions matching TRBD1. V dropped 6 bases and J dropped 3; count of bases not matched to a gene: 8. Germline values: CDR1 SGHTA, CDR2 FQGNSA. The CDR3 extends over 16 amino acids. CDR3 nucleotides: TGTGCCAGCAGATGGGAGGGACAGGGGGTTACAGATACGCAGTATTTT. Its protein is CASRWEGQGVTDTQYF.

About this clonotype: A clone one base away is much larger, so this may be a read error. This chain uses TRBV12-3 or TRBV12-4 with TRBJ2-3; D gene ambiguous. The CDR3 sequence is 15 residues long. In nucleotides, the CDR3 is TGTGCCAGCAGTCCGCTAGGGATAAGCACAGATACGGAGTATTTT. Protein sequence: CASSPLGISTDTEYF.